One TCR beta chain is described in this entry. In its sample, this clone was seen once. Its antigen remains unidentified. The input lacks base qualities; no much larger clone sits a single base away. The cohort was made up of about 670 healthy bone marrow donors. All cohort members were sampled while nominally healthy, although unrecorded immune exposures were likely present. The donor was CMV seropositive and was included in the group of 250 to 350 seropositive cohort members. Every donor gave a peripheral blood sample, and the peripheral blood mononuclear cells from that sample were used for TCR beta sequencing. The Qiagen DNeasy Blood Extraction Kit was used to extract genomic DNA from the blood cell samples. Trimming takes 2 bases from V and 5 bases from J, and the germline ends sit 19 bases apart. CDR1 and CDR2 (SGHTA, FQGNSA) derive from the germline V gene. The CDR3 measures 16 amino acids from cysteine to phenylalanine. The only DNA kept is the CDR3, 48 bases in frame from the first base.

This entry is derived from a study of cytomegalovirus exposure and HLA in healthy donors (TCRdb year 2017). Describing the broader study: According to an earlier analysis of a few hundred of the donors, about 179 million T cells yielded roughly 110 million unique TCR beta sequences and less than 300 Gb of sequence data. HLA typing covered class I and class II loci at four-digit resolution. Roughly 5 DR-DQ haplotypes were handled as single units for association and clustering because linkage in the cohort was strong. All discovery cohort repertoires had been generated on a single sequencing platform. Of the roughly 400 genotyped donors, approximately 83% fell in the genetic ancestry cluster associated with self-reported Caucasian donors. On average, roughly 250,000 unique TCR beta nucleotide sequences were sequenced per donor among a few hundred genotyped donors of the cohort, with roughly 19% of those sequences being non-productive. Along with the roughly 700-subject first cohort, a separate validation cohort of 120 different subjects was used. Rather than using new phenotypic data, the later analysis identified candidate immune exposures from TCR beta sequences and from how often those sequences occurred across donors. The study aimed to test whether cataloging public T cell receptors could reveal signatures of past pathogen exposure. A later genetic analysis used genome-wide SNP genotypes for about 60% of the roughly 700 donors, treating that subset as a discovery cohort. To predict cytomegalovirus infection status, the study brought together high-throughput TCR immunosequencing, statistical association of individual TCRs with disease status, and machine learning. A later analysis re-examined previously published TCR beta repertoires from hundreds of donors and added high-resolution HLA genotyping to investigate patterns of TCR occurrence. Alongside the repertoire data, information on donor age, sex, ethnicity and CMV serostatus was compiled. In an earlier analysis of roughly 540 of the donors, high-throughput TCR beta sequencing was used to judge whether each TCR beta V gene segment behaved as functional or pseudogenic. Roughly 290 gigabases of sequencing data and approximately 91 million unique TCR sequences made up an early release that covered 500 to 650 HLA-typed donors. The study profiled the T cell repertoires of around 700 subjects by immunosequencing and related them to cytomegalovirus serostatus. The number of typed donors differed by locus: about 629-640 for A, B, C, DRB1 and DQB1; about 520 for DQA1; roughly 600 for DPA1; and about 450 for DPB1.

Summary of the overall study and its limitations: When HLA alleles, especially DR and DQ, strongly co-occurred, TCR associations were difficult to assign to individual alleles. The earlier analysis of approximately 560 of the donors excluded 15 to 20 rarely observed V segments, including chromosome 9 orphons, because counts were too low. A later analysis found that HLA-associated TCR beta chains were more clonally expanded and had lower generation probabilities than equally common non-associated chains. In a later genetic analysis, fewer N-insertions in productive TCRs were reported among donors in an Asian-associated ancestry cluster than the roughly 700-donor mean. Only TCR beta chains were sequenced in this cohort, and the absence of alpha or paired-chain data limited detectable features. Immune exposure information for the cohort was limited to CMV serostatus. A later analysis reported that several top co-occurrence clusters appeared linked to parvovirus B19, influenza, CMV and Epstein-Barr virus. An association between a missense DCLRE1C variant and V-gene and J-gene trimming of TCR beta chains was found in a later genetic analysis and replicated in an independent cohort. The classifier was reported to diagnose cytomegalovirus status with high specificity and sensitivity in both the original and validation cohorts. In the study, some 180 TCR beta chains were listed as associated with cytomegalovirus. Because HLA typing was unavailable for some donors at each locus, only the typed subset was used in association tests. The presence/absence analyses assumed that sequencing depth was roughly uniform across donors, and that assumption may not be true. According to the authors, the approach could potentially be generalized to other disease states and immunological phenotypes. Because the 87-base-pair reads could not distinguish some IMGT-functional V segments, including TRBV6-2 and TRBV6-3, those segments were excluded. According to a later analysis, TCR association rates differed among HLA loci, with DRB1 alleles showing the most associated TCRs and HLA-C alleles showing the fewest. In an earlier analysis of about 600 of the donors, most TCR beta V segments appeared in productive rearrangements about 87% or about 30% of the time, broadly matching IMGT annotations. A further reported finding was that TCR beta sequences accurately predicted the HLA-A and HLA-B alleles for most subjects in the first cohort. Across donors, most TCR sequences were observed very rarely, whereas some public TCRs were present in many individuals. A cluster of highly shared sequence variants was judged likely to represent a technical artifact of the sequencing pipeline. In vitro tests confirmed that three of the cytomegalovirus-associated TCR beta chains recognize cytomegalovirus antigens. At a false discovery rate of 0.05, a later analysis linked 16,000 or so TCR beta sequences to specific HLA alleles. Most CMV-associated TCR beta chains appeared to be HLA-restricted in a later analysis, and the HLA associations seemed to be driven largely by CMV exposure. Correlated functional status among segregating V segments might reflect linkage disequilibrium, but an unknown experimental factor could not be ruled out.

The method was the immunoSEQ multiplex PCR assay. A mixture of 60 forward primers for TCR Vbeta segments and 13 reverse primers for TCR Jbeta segments was used in the multiplex PCR. Amplification of the CDR3 region of rearranged TCR beta genes was performed with a multiplex PCR assay on genomic DNA. On the Illumina HiSeq System, the amplified TCR beta libraries were sequenced as 87-base-pair reads. The paper's processing steps were these. A later analysis tallied roughly 76 million unique TCR beta chains across the 640 or so repertoires, and 10 million to 11 million of those chains were shared by two or more donors. A nearest-neighbor algorithm error-corrected the raw reads and collapsed the reads into unique sequences, merging closely related sequences to remove PCR and sequencing errors. V, D and J gene segments were assigned by aligning CDR3 sequences to IMGT reference sequences. For a sequence to be retained, a match of at least six nucleotides was required to both a V gene segment and a J gene segment. A rearrangement counted as productive if the CDR3 had no stop codons and remained in frame with V and J, and every other rearrangement counted as non-productive. CDR3 was defined according to IMGT convention as the region running from the second conserved V-encoded cysteine to the conserved J-encoded phenylalanine. The earlier analysis of more than 450 of the donors excluded sequences that lacked an unambiguous match to a single V gene segment. An earlier analysis of fewer than 750 of the donors classified V segments as functional when productive rearrangements were above 56.7% and as segregating when the standard deviation between donors was above 5%. A statistical classification framework was built for diagnosing cytomegalovirus status from the catalog of TCR beta chain sequences. In a later analysis, TCR nucleotide sequences were compared against IMGT/GENE-DB human TR gene sequences so that V and J genes could be assigned. The TCRdist pipeline was used in a later analysis to assign CDR3 sequences and most-parsimonious VDJ recombination scenarios. A later analysis defined each TCR beta chain by its CDR3 amino acid sequence plus V-gene family, and excluded reads lacking a unique V-gene family. To address suspected cross-contamination and a sequencing artifact, a later analysis removed under 600 highly shared, low-generation-probability nucleotide sequences. A later analysis calculated a clonal expansion index for each public chain from normalized within-repertoire ranks of inferred template counts. A later analysis computed generation probabilities with a VDJ recombination model fitted to out-of-frame rearrangements, and checked the results against IGoR. Hypergeometric tests were used in a later analysis to score TCR-TCR, TCR-HLA and TCR-CMV co-occurrence, with a repertoire-size bias correction applied to the TCR pairs. In a later analysis, false discovery rates were estimated by permuting HLA or CMV assignments 20 times. A later analysis grouped co-occurring TCRs with DBSCAN, adding TCRdist sequence similarity when clustering within HLA-allele-positive subsets. Co-occurrence clustering excluded repertoires with fewer than 30,000 or more than 120,000 public chains, plus five with anomalous nucleotide sharing. The clones in this table, taken by TCRdb from immuneACCESS, are in-frame only. Not every clone is retained; where verified, under half of the shortfall comes from an unresolved V gene, and the cause of the rest is unknown. V, J and clone size derive from that table, while D and trimming were established from the DNA sequence. The sample table lists fewer than 150,000 clones, over 70% of them with a count of one. The ten most abundant clones make up 8% to 9% of the sample.

The sequence is built from TRBV7-2 and TRBJ2-7; a weak D assignment points to TRBD1 (7 bases agree). Sequenced: PBMCs. The clonotype originates from a female donor in good health and CMV-seropositive. CDR3 sequence: CASSLRSMAGGNEQYF. The nucleotide sequence is given as TGTGCCAGCAGCTTACGTTCTATGGCAGGGGGGAACGAGCAGTACTTC.